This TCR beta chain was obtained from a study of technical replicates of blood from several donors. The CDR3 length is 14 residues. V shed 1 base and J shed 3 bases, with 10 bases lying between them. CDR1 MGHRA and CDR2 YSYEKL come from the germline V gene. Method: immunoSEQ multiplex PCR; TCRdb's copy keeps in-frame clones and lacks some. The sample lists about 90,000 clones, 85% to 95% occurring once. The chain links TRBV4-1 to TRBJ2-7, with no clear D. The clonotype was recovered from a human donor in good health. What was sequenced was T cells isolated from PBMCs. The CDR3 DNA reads TGCGCCAGCAGCCAAGTCGGCCGACTCTACGAGCAGTACTTC. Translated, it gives CASSQVGRLYEQYF.